Listed below are T cell receptor beta chains from one sample, sequenced in a study of shared clonotypes between healthy human individuals. TCRdb's copy holds only in-frame clones and misses some; the assay was immunoSEQ multiplex PCR. This table holds about 1 million clones, around 76% found once. The sequenced sample consisted of memory CD4+ T cells sorted from blood. The receptor source for this set is a man between 18 and 35 years old in good health. Both conserved end residues are part of each CDR3. The D gene is left open where the match is weak. The size field is filled for only some rows; it gives once, few, many or a size class.

d_call	clone_size	cdr3_length	j_call	v_call	cdr3_nt	cdr3_aa
TRBD2	few	15	TRBJ2-5	TRBV29-1	TGCAGCGTTGAGCCAACGGGAGGGGGATGGAAGACCCAGTACTTC	CSVEPTGGGWKTQYF
NA	NA	14	TRBJ2-2	TRBV18	TGTGCCAGCTCATTCGACGGTAACACCGGGGAGCTGTTTTTT	CASSFDGNTGELFF
TRBD2	NA	16	TRBJ2-1	TRBV4-3	TGCGCCAGCAGCCAAGACGTCCGGGAGGGTTACAATGAGCAGTTCTTC	CASSQDVREGYNEQFF
NA	NA	12	TRBJ2-7	TRBV4-1	TGCGCCAGCAGCCACCCGGGCTACGAGCAGTACTTC	CASSHPGYEQYF
NA	NA	14	TRBJ2-3	TRBV18	TGTGCCAGCTCAAGGGGGGAGACAGCAGATACGCAGTATTTT	CASSRGETADTQYF
NA	NA	15	TRBJ2-1	TRBV2	TGTGCCAGCAGTGTAACTCCCCCCCAAAGGGATGAGCAGTTCTTC	CASSVTPPQRDEQFF
NA	NA	15	TRBJ2-1	TRBV18	TGTGCCAGCTCACCTCGACAGGGAGGGCGCAATGAGCAGTTCTTC	CASSPRQGGRNEQFF
NA	NA	15	TRBJ2-1	TRBV2	TGTGCCAGCAGTGAAGCATTCGTTGCCGGGACAGAGCAGTTCTTC	CASSEAFVAGTEQFF
TRBD1	NA	15	TRBJ1-2	TRBV7-8	TGTGCCAGCAGCTTAGATGGGACAGGGCCTTATGGCTACACCTTC	CASSLDGTGPYGYTF
NA	NA	12	TRBJ2-7	TRBV29-1	TGCAGCGTTCAGCGGTCCAGAGGGGAGCAGTACTTC	CSVQRSRGEQYF
NA	NA	13	TRBJ2-7	TRBV4-2	TGTGCCAGCAGCCCGGAGTGGGGGGACGAGCAGTACTTC	CASSPEWGDEQYF
TRBD1	once	17	TRBJ1-2	TRBV5-5	TGTGCCAGCAGCTTGGACACAGGGGTAGTGTCTCTATTCGGCTACACCTTC	CASSLDTGVVSLFGYTF
NA	NA	15	TRBJ1-3	TRBV28	TGTGCCAGCGGCCTTCCCGGGACGTCTGGAAACACCATATATTTT	CASGLPGTSGNTIYF
TRBD1	NA	15	TRBJ1-3	TRBV6-6	TGTGCCAGCACCCGTGAACAGGGGGTGGGAAACACCATATATTTT	CASTREQGVGNTIYF
TRBD1	NA	13	TRBJ1-1	TRBV19	TGTGCCAGTTGTGAAGGACAGGGCTATGAAGCTTTCTTT	CASCEGQGYEAFF
TRBD1	NA	15	TRBJ1-1	TRBV28	TGTGCCAGCAGTCGACGCACGGACAGGGCAACTGAAGCTTTCTTT	CASSRRTDRATEAFF
NA	NA	19	TRBJ2-3	TRBV11-2	TGTGCCAGCAGCTTAAAATCCCGGGAGACCAAGCAAACTGCAGATACGCAGTATTTT	CASSLKSRETKQTADTQYF
NA	few	14	TRBJ1-5	TRBV15	TGTGCCACCAGCAGTTTCGGGGGATTGGAGCCCCAGCATTTT	CATSSFGGLEPQHF
NA	NA	14	TRBJ2-5	TRBV6-1	TGTGCCAGCAGTGAACAGGGGCACAAAGAGACCCAGTACTTC	CASSEQGHKETQYF
NA	NA	13	TRBJ2-5	TRBV6-5	TGTGCCAGCAGTCGGGGCCTGGGGGAGACCCAGTACTTC	CASSRGLGETQYF
TRBD1	NA	13	TRBJ1-2	TRBV6-6	TGTGCCAGCAGCCAGACAGGGGGTCATGGCTACACCTTC	CASSQTGGHGYTF
NA	NA	13	TRBJ1-6	TRBV28	TGTGCCAGCAGTCAAGGGTATAATTCACCCCTCCACTTT	CASSQGYNSPLHF
TRBD1	NA	15	TRBJ1-2	TRBV28	TGTGCCAGCAGGGGACAGGGGGCTGCTAACTATGGCTACACCTTC	CASRGQGAANYGYTF
NA	NA	15	TRBJ1-1	TRBV2	TGTGCCAGTGGAAGCCAGGGTTTGATGAACACTGAAGCTTTCTTT	CASGSQGLMNTEAFF